Presented here are 27 T cell receptor beta chains from one specimen sequenced in a study of tissue T cells after allogeneic stem cell transplantation. Time point indicated: mouse harvest day 7 after allogeneic transplant. The graft held 10^6 splenic CD5+ T cells and 10^7 T-cell-depleted bone marrow cells. TCRdb keeps only in-frame clones here, not all; method: immunoSEQ multiplex PCR. The table shows roughly 6,000 clones, with less than 55% occurring only once. Input material: gut tissue. The receptors were sampled from a female BALB/c mouse given C57BL/6 T cells with graft-versus-host disease after an allogeneic hematopoietic cell transplant.

Comments on this clone: Mouse names are used for the genes. Coverage ceases 1 residue before the CDR3 finishes, and the germline J gene fills in the end. This chain links TRBV3 with TRBJ2-4; D is unclear. Trimming removed 0 bases from V and 5 bases from J, with 6 bases in between. The germline gives CDR1 SNHLY, CDR2 FYNGKV (reference sequence). The CDR3 length is 13 residues. The CDR3 reads CASSLASRNTLYF. CDR3 DNA (partial): TGTGCCAGCAGCTTAGCCTCTCGAAACACCTTGTAC.

About this clone: These gene names are mouse names. The CDR3 end falls 1 residue outside the read, so it is completed with the germline J gene. The V and J genes are TRBV26 and TRBJ2-3; D ambiguous. Germline-derived CDR1 and CDR2 are KGHPV and FQNQEV (reference sequence). V lost 4 bases and J lost 0, with 5 bases in between. The CDR3 is 13 amino acids. CDR3 DNA, as far as it was read: TGTGCCAGCAGTCCAACTAGTGCAGAAACGCTGTAT. It translates to CASSPTSAETLY. The entire CDR3 sequence reads CASSPTSAETLYF.

There are a few counts of this clone. Genes here carry mouse names. Read coverage stops 1 residue before the CDR3 terminus; the germline J gene supplies the remainder. The rearrangement joins TRBV26 to TRBJ2-7; 8 bases line up with TRBD2. This CDR3 is built from 12 residues. From germline, CDR1 is KGHPV and CDR2 FQNQEV (reference sequence). Trimming took 2 bases from V and 9 from J; bases not matched to a gene: 3. CDR3 DNA (partial): TGTGCCAGCAGTCTGCTGGGGGGCGGACAGTAC. Amino acid sequence: CASSLLGGGQY. The CDR3 reads in full as CASSLLGGGQYF.

This clone was counted only a few times. Gene labels here are mouse ones. The CDR3 goes on 1 residue after the read ends, and that part is filled in from the germline J gene. This chain links TRBV16 with TRBJ2-5, with D possibly being TRBD1 (6 bases). Germline CDR1 and CDR2: SGHSA and FRNQAP. This CDR3 region has 14 residues. V was cut by 1 base and J by 3 bases, with 8 bases left in between. CDR3 bases read: TGTGCAAGCAGCTTAGCGGGACAACAAGACACCCAGTAC. It codes for CASSLAGQQDTQY. The whole CDR3 sequence is CASSLAGQQDTQYF.

By proportion, this clone is large. Gene names and germline match the mouse. The CDR3 end is not reached by the read, which stops 1 residue before it; the germline J gene fills it in. This chain links TRBV26 with TRBJ1-4, with D unclear. The V end was cut by 3 bases, the J end by 3 bases, with 2 bases between. CDR1 KGHPV and CDR2 FQNQEV come from the germline V gene (reference sequence). The CDR3 length is 12 residues. The CDR3 bases that were read are TGTGCCAGCAGTCTCCCCAACGAAAGATTATTT. Protein sequence: CASSLPNERLF. The whole CDR3 reads CASSLPNERLFF.

As concerns this clone: Mouse names are used for the genes. Read data end 1 residue before the CDR3 end; the end is taken from the germline J gene. The chain employs TRBV3 and TRBJ2-7, with 7 bases identical to TRBD2. The CDR3 covers 14 residues. CDR1 is SNHLY and CDR2 is FYNGKV in the germline V gene (reference sequence). Unmatched junction bases numbered 7, after V lost 8 bases and J lost 0 bases. CDR3 protein: CASGGGRSSYEQYF. Partial CDR3 DNA: TGTGCCAGCGGGGGGGGGAGGAGCTCCTATGAACAGTAC. Based on the CDR3 plus reference TRBV3 and TRBJ2-7, the full variable domain is GPKVLQIPSHQIIDMGQMVTLNCDPVSNHLYFYWYKQILGQQMEFLVNFYNGKVMEKSKLFKDQFSVERPDGSYFTLKIQPTALEDSAVYFCASGGGRSSYEQYFGPGTRLTVL.

Concerning this clone: The gene symbols are mouse symbols. Sequencing ends 1 residue short of the CDR3 end; the germline J gene provides the rest. This chain links TRBV15 with TRBJ1-1; TRBD1 aligns across 11 bases. Germline V gene data show CDR1 as SGHND and CDR2 as FRSKSL. V dropped 4 bases and J dropped 3; count of bases not matched to a gene: 4. CDR3 length: 15 residues. The sequenced CDR3 bases are TGTGCCAGCAGTTCGGGACAGGGGGGAGACACAGAAGTCTTC. Protein: CASSSGQGGDTEVF. The whole CDR3 reads CASSSGQGGDTEVFF.

Note on this clone: Genes here carry mouse names. The observed sequence ends 1 residue before the CDR3 terminus, with the missing tail filled in from the germline J gene. The chain employs TRBV26 and TRBJ2-7, with 8 bases that match TRBD1. With V trimmed by 2 bases and J by 6 bases, 3 bases remained unmatched. CDR1 and CDR2 from the germline V gene are KGHPV and FQNQEV (reference sequence). CDR3 size: 13 residues. The CDR3 DNA, read in part, is TGTGCCAGCAGTCTGGACAGGGGAGGTGAACAGTAC. This encodes CASSLDRGGEQY. The CDR3 reads in full as CASSLDRGGEQYF.

On this clone itself: Genes and germline are mouse. From the germline J gene comes the end of the CDR3, since the read stops 1 residue before it. The identical CDR3 is also encoded by other nucleotide sequences in the sample. The chain joins TRBV15 to TRBJ2-7, with 8 bases lining up with TRBD2. V trimming: 6 bases; J trimming: 0 bases; junction bases outside the gene matches: 4. This CDR3 region has 14 residues. Germline loops: CDR1 SGHND, CDR2 FRSKSL. The part of the CDR3 DNA that was read is TGTGCCAGCAGCTTGGGGGGGAGCTCCTATGAACAGTAC. This sequence encodes CASSLGGSSYEQY. The whole CDR3 reads CASSLGGSSYEQYF.

Remarks on this clone: These gene names are mouse names. The CDR3 end lies 1 residue beyond the end of the read and is filled in from the germline J gene. The genes are TRBV4 and TRBJ2-3; 10 bases are shared with TRBD2. Germline values: CDR1 LGHDT, CDR2 YNNKQL (reference sequence). The CDR3 consists of 15 residues. After removal of 5 bases from V and 6 bases from J, the junction contained 8 bases not matched to a gene. The CDR3 region is CASSVGGLGRETLYF. The covered CDR3 bases are TGTGCCAGCAGCGTTGGGGGACTGGGGAGGGAAACGCTGTAT. Variable domain in full (rest from reference TRBV4 and TRBJ2-3): ETAVFQTPNYHVTQVGNEVSFNCKQTLGHDTMYWYKQDSKKLLKIMFSYNNKQLIVNETVPRRFSPQSSDKAHLNLRIKSVEPEDSAVYLCASSVGGLGRETLYFGSGTRLTVL.

Comments on this clone: Gene names and germline match the mouse. The read ends 1 residue early relative to the CDR3; the germline J gene fills the gap. The chain couples TRBV13-1 to TRBJ1-5; TRBD1 might be the D (6 bases). Germline V CDR1 and CDR2: NSHNY, SYGAGN. The CDR3 has 17 residues. Between the trimmed V and J ends, which lost 0 bases and 2 bases, there was a span of 15 bases. The DNA read from the CDR3 is TGTGCCAGCAGTGATGCCTTTCACAGGGATGACAACCAGGCTCCGCTT. It translates to CASSDAFHRDDNQAPL. The complete CDR3 reads CASSDAFHRDDNQAPLF.

Concerning this clone: Mouse gene names apply. The observed sequence ends 1 residue before the CDR3 terminus, with the missing tail filled in from the germline J gene. The chain has TRBV26 and TRBJ2-1, with 9 bases identical to TRBD1. CDR1 is KGHPV, CDR2 FQNQEV, per germline (reference sequence). The CDR3 loop spans 14 amino acids. After removal of 4 bases from V and 6 bases from J, the junction contained 4 bases not matched to a gene. Here the CDR3 reads CASSPQGARAEQFF. The covered CDR3 bases are TGTGCCAGCAGTCCACAGGGGGCGCGTGCTGAGCAGTTC. Variable domain in full (rest from reference TRBV26 and TRBJ2-1): NSKVIQTPRYLVKGQGQKAKMRCIPEKGHPVVFWYQQNKNNEFKFLINFQNQEVLQQIDMTEKRFSAECPSNSPCSLEIQSSEAGDSALYLCASSPQGARAEQFFGPGTRLTVL.

For this clone: The germline and genes are mouse ones. The read comes to an end 1 residue before the CDR3 does, leaving the germline J gene to fill in the end. V usage is TRBV26 and J usage is TRBJ2-4; D is perhaps TRBD1 (6 bases). Germline CDR1 reads KGHPV; CDR2 reads FQNQEV (reference sequence). This CDR3 spans 14 amino acids. Trimming removed 6 bases at V and 3 bases at J, with 13 bases between. The CDR3 bases that were read are TGTGCCAGCAGCGTACAGGGTGGACAAAACACCTTGTAC. It translates to CASSVQGGQNTLY. The complete CDR3 protein is CASSVQGGQNTLYF. Full variable domain (missing parts from reference TRBV26 and TRBJ2-4): NSKVIQTPRYLVKGQGQKAKMRCIPEKGHPVVFWYQQNKNNEFKFLINFQNQEVLQQIDMTEKRFSAECPSNSPCSLEIQSSEAGDSALYLCASSVQGGQNTLYFGAGTRLSVL.

A remark on this clone: Genes and germline are mouse. The CDR3 is cut off 1 residue early in the read; its end comes from the germline J gene. The chain is built from TRBV2 and TRBJ1-1, with 10 bases lining up with TRBD1. The CDR3 runs 15 residues. Per the germline V gene, CDR1 is LGHNA and CDR2 is YSYQKL. V dropped 5 bases and J dropped 3; count of bases not matched to a gene: 6. The CDR3: CASSTPGTGDTEVFF. The part of the CDR3 DNA that was read is TGTGCCAGCAGCACCCCCGGGACAGGGGACACAGAAGTCTTC.

Points on this clone: Gene and germline names: mouse. Coverage ceases 1 residue before the CDR3 finishes, and the germline J gene fills in the end. V and J are TRBV23 and TRBJ2-7; the listed D gene, TRBD1, was not tested against the DNA. CDR1 and CDR2 (germline): KGHTA, FQNQQP. The CDR3 length is 15 residues. CDR3 in amino acids: CSSSQSRRHSYEQYF. The CDR3 DNA, read in part, is TGCTCCAGCAGTCAATCGAGGAGACATTCCTATGAACAGTAC.

Regarding this clone: Gene names are the mouse ones. The CDR3 end is not reached by the read, which stops 1 residue before it; the germline J gene fills it in. The chain is built from TRBV26 and TRBJ2-3; TRBD1 is a possible D gene (5 bases). Germline-derived CDR1 and CDR2 are KGHPV and FQNQEV (reference sequence). CDR3 size: 15 residues. The ends were cut back, 0 bases at V and 1 base at J, with 8 bases in the middle. CDR3 loop: CASSLSRAGAETLYF. The sequenced part of the CDR3 DNA is TGTGCCAGCAGTCTGTCCAGGGCTGGTGCAGAAACGCTGTAT.

In regard to this clone: Gene names follow the mouse nomenclature. From the germline J gene comes the end of the CDR3, since the read stops 1 residue before it. The J gene is TRBJ1-1, the V gene TRBV23. The CDR3 length is 14 residues. Germline values: CDR1 KGHTA, CDR2 FQNQQP. The covered CDR3 bases are TGCTCCAGCAGTCAGTCCGTATCAAACACAGAAGTCTTC. It specifies CSSSQSVSNTEVF. The CDR3 in full is CSSSQSVSNTEVFF.

Note on this clone: Gene names denote mouse genes. The DNA read from the CDR3 is TGTGGTGCTAGGACAGGTTCCAACGAAAGATTATTT. Translating it yields CGARTGSNERLF. The CDR3 as a whole reads CGARTGSNERLFF. The chain uses TRBV20 and TRBJ1-4; perhaps TRBD1 as D (5 bases). The read ends 1 residue before the CDR3 terminus; that terminus is restored from the germline J gene. Trimming left V 2 bases short and J 1 base short, with 5 bases between. Germline CDR1 is GFQATS and CDR2 is STVNSAI. The CDR3 covers 13 residues.

Remarks on this clone: All gene names here are mouse names. The CDR3 goes on 1 residue after the read ends, and that part is filled in from the germline J gene. The chain carries TRBV1 and TRBJ2-7, with D unresolved. The CDR3 length is 12 residues. V dropped 7 bases and J dropped 3 bases, with 10 bases sitting between them. The V gene's germline CDR1 is NSQYPW and CDR2 LRSPGD (reference sequence). CDR3 amino acids: CTCTSGIYEQYF. The sequenced CDR3 bases are TGCACCTGCACATCCGGGATCTATGAACAGTAC.

Comment on this clone: The gene symbols are mouse symbols. From the germline J gene comes the end of the CDR3, since the read stops 1 residue before it. The chain joins TRBV2 to TRBJ1-1, with D maybe TRBD1 (5 bases). Trimming took 0 bases from V and 3 from J, leaving 8 bases between them. This CDR3 has 14 residues. CDR1 and CDR2 from the germline V gene are LGHNA and YSYQKL. CDR3 DNA, as far as it was read: TGTGCCAGCAGCCAAGATCGGGGCTACACAGAAGTCTTC. Encoded protein: CASSQDRGYTEVF. The full CDR3 protein reads CASSQDRGYTEVFF.

On this clone: The gene symbols are mouse symbols. The DNA ends 1 residue before the CDR3 does, and the rest of the CDR3 is filled in from the germline J gene. This CDR3 is also generated by other DNA sequences in the sample. The chain links TRBV13-2 to TRBJ1-1; possible D gene TRBD1, 6 bases. CDR3 length: 12 amino acids. CDR1 NNHNN and CDR2 SYGAGS come from the germline V gene (reference sequence). V lost 2 bases, J lost 5 bases, and 7 bases lay in between. The CDR3 sequence: CASGEGQTEVFF. CDR3 DNA (partial): TGTGCCAGCGGTGAGGGACAAACAGAAGTCTTC.

This clone appeared a few times. The gene names given are mouse names. The read comes to an end 1 residue before the CDR3 does, leaving the germline J gene to fill in the end. This sequence joins TRBV26 and TRBJ1-1; D is unresolved. The germline V gene has CDR1 KGHPV and CDR2 FQNQEV (reference sequence). V lost 4 bases and J lost 1, with 10 bases in between. The CDR3 is 14 amino acids. CDR3 bases read: TGTGCCAGCAGTCGGAACAGAGAAAACACAGAAGTCTTC. This encodes CASSRNRENTEVF. The whole CDR3 protein reads CASSRNRENTEVFF.

This clone was detected a few times. Mouse gene names apply. The sequenced fragment ends 1 residue before the CDR3 boundary, so the rest is inferred from the germline J gene. The chain links TRBV12-2 to TRBJ2-4, with D uncertain. CDR1 is SGHLS and CDR2 is HYDKME in the germline V gene. Deletions cut 4 bases from V and 0 bases from J, with 10 bases between. CDR3 length equals 14 residues. The CDR3 protein is CASSLDGSQNTLYF. CDR3 DNA, as far as it was read: TGTGCCAGCTCCCTTGACGGGAGTCAAAACACCTTGTAC.

Comments on this clone: The genes are named according to mouse. The read terminates 1 residue before the CDR3 end, so the remaining end is supplied by the germline J gene. J is TRBJ1-1 and V is TRBV26; no reliable D call. Deletions cut 4 bases from V and 1 base from J, with 7 bases between. Per the germline V gene, CDR1 is KGHPV and CDR2 is FQNQEV (reference sequence). The CDR3 runs to 13 residues. Partial CDR3 DNA: TGTGCCAGCAGTCAGACAAAAAACACAGAAGTCTTC. Translation: CASSQTKNTEVF. The complete CDR3 reads CASSQTKNTEVFF.

In the case of this clone: The genes are named according to mouse. The read is 1 residue too short to cover the CDR3 end, so that end is filled in from the germline J gene. The chain is built from TRBV13-1 and TRBJ2-3; D is uncertain. The CDR3 totals 14 residues. With 3 bases removed from V and 0 bases from J, the gap between germline ends came to 8 bases. CDR1 and CDR2 (germline): NSHNY, SYGAGN. CDR3 DNA (partial): TGTGCCAGCAGTGTGACGACTAGTGCAGAAACGCTGTAT. This sequence encodes CASSVTTSAETLY. The entire CDR3 reads CASSVTTSAETLYF.

As to this clone: Any gene name here is a mouse gene name. The read comes to an end 1 residue before the CDR3 does, leaving the germline J gene to fill in the end. The gene calls are TRBV13-1 and TRBJ2-2; 7 bases fit TRBD2. The V gene's germline CDR1 is NSHNY and CDR2 SYGAGN. The length of the CDR3 is 16 residues. With 0 bases clipped from V and 2 bases from J, the junction kept 4 bases outside the gene matches. CDR3 sequence reads: CASSDGNGGNTGQLYF. CDR3 DNA (partial): TGTGCCAGCAGTGATGGTAATGGGGGGAACACCGGGCAGCTCTAC.

Concerning this clone itself: Any gene name here is a mouse gene name. The read ends 1 residue before the CDR3 terminus; that terminus is restored from the germline J gene. The chain employs TRBV14 and TRBJ1-1, with D hard to call. The CDR3 length is 14 residues. The germline gives CDR1 SGHDT, CDR2 FRDEAV. Trimming stripped 1 base from V and 1 base from J, with 8 bases between. Partial CDR3 DNA: TGTGCCAGCAGTTTCGGCGGAAAAAACACAGAAGTCTTC. This translates into CASSFGGKNTEVF. The whole CDR3 sequence is CASSFGGKNTEVFF.